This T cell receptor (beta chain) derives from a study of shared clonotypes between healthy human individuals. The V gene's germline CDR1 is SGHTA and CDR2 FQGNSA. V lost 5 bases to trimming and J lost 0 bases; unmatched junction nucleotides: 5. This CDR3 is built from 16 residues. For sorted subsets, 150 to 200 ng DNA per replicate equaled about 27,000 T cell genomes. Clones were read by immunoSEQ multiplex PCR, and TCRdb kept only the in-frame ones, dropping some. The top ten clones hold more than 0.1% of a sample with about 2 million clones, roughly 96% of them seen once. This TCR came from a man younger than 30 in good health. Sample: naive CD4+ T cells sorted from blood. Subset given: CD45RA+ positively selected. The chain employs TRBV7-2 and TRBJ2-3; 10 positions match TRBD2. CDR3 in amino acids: CASSLRLAGSTDTQYF. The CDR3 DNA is TGTGCCAGCAGCCTCCGACTAGCGGGTAGCACAGATACGCAGTATTTT.